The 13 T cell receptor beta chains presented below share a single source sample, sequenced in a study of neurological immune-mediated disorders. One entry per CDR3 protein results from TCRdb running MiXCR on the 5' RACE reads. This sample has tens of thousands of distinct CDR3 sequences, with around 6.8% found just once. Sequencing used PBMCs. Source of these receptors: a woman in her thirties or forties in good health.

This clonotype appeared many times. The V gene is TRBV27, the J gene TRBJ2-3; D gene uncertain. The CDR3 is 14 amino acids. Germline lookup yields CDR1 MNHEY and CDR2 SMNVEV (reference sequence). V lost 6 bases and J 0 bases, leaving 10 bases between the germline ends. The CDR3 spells CASSLDTSTDTQYF. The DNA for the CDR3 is TGTGCCAGCAGCCTAGACACTAGCACAGATACGCAGTATTTT.

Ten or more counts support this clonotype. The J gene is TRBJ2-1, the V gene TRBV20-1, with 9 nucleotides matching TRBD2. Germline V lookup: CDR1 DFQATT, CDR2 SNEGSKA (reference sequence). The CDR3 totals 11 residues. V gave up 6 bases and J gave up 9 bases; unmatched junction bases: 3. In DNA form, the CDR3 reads TGCAGTGCCCATAGCGGGGGTGAGCAGTTCTTC. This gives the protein CSAHSGGEQFF.

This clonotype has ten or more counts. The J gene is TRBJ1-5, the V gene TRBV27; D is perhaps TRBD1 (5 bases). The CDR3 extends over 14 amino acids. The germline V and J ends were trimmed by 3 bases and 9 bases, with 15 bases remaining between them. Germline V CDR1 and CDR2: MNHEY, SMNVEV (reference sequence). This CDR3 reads CASSFGGKGRPQHF. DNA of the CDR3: TGTGCCAGCAGTTTCGGGGGGAAAGGGCGGCCCCAGCATTTT.

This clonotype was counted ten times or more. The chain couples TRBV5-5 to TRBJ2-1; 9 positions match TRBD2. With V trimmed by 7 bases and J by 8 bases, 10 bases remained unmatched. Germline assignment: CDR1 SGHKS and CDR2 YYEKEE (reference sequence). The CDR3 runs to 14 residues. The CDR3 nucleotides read TGTGCCAGCGCGTTAGCGGGAGCTGTCCATGAGCAGTTCTTC. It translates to CASALAGAVHEQFF.

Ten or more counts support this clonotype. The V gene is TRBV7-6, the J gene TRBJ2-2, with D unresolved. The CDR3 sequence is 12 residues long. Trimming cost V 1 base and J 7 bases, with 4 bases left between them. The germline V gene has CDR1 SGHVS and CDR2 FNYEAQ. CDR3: CASSLDNGELFF. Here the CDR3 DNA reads TGTGCCAGCAGCTTAGATAACGGGGAGCTGTTTTTT.

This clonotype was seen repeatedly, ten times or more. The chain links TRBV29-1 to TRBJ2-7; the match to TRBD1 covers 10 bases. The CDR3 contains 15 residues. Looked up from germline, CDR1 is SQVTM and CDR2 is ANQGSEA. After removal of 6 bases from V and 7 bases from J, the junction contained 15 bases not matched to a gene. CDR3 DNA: TGCAGCGTACATACCGGGACAGGGGCCTCGGGAGAGCAGTACTTC. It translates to CSVHTGTGASGEQYF.

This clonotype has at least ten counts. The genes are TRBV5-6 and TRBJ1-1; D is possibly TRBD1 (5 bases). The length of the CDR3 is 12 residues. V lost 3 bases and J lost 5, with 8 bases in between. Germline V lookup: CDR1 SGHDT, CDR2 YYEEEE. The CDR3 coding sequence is TGTGCCAGCAGCTGGTGGGGGACTGAAGCTTTCTTT. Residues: CASSWWGTEAFF.

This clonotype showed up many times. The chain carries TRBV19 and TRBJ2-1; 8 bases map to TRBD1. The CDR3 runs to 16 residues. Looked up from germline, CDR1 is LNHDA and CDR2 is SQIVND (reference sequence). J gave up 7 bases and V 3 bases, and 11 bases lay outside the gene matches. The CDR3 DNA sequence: TGTGCCAGTAGTATTAGCGTGGCAGGGGGCAGGAATGAGCAGTTCTTC. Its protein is CASSISVAGGRNEQFF.

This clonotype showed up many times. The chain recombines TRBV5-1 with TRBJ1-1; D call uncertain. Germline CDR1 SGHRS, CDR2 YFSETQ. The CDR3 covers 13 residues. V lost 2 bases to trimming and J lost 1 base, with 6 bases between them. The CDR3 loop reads CASSFSENTEAFF. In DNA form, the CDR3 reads TGCGCCAGCAGCTTCTCAGAGAACACTGAAGCTTTCTTT.

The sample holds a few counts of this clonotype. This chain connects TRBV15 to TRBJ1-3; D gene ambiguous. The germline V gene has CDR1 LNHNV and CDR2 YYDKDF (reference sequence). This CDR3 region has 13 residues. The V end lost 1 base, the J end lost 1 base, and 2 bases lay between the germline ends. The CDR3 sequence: CATSRGSGNTIYF. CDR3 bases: TGTGCCACCAGCAGAGGTTCTGGAAACACCATATATTTT.

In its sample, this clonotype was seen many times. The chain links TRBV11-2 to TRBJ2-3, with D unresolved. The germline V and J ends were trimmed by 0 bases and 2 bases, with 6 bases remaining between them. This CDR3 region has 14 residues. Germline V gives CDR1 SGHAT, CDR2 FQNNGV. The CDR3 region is CASSLDRTTDTQYF. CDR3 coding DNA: TGTGCCAGCAGCTTAGACAGGACCACAGATACGCAGTATTTT.

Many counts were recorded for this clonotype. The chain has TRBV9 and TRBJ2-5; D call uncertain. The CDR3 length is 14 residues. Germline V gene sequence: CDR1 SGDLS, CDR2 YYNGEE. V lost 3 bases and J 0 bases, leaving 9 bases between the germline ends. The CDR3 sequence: CASSAGRNQETQYF. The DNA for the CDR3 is TGTGCCAGCAGCGCAGGACGAAACCAAGAGACCCAGTACTTC. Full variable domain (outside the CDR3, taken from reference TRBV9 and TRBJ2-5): DSGVTQTPKHLITATGQRVTLRCSPRSGDLSVYWYQQSLDQGLQFLIQYYNGEERAKGNILERFSAQQFPDLHSELNLSSLELGDSALYFCASSAGRNQETQYFGPGTRLLVL.

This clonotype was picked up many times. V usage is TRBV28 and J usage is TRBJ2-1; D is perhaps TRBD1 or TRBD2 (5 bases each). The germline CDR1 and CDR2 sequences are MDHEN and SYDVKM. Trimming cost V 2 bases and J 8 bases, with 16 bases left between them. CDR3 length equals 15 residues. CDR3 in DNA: TGTGCCAGCAGTTTAACCACCGGGGCTACGGATGAGCAGTTCTTC. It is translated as CASSLTTGATDEQFF.